This T cell receptor beta chain was sequenced in a study of CD8 T cells in Susac syndrome. Study-wide background: Patients with Susac syndrome, at blood draw, were therapy-naive, on corticosteroids, or on intravenous immunoglobulin alone.

Random-hexamer reverse transcription was applied to about 0.5 to 1 ug RNA. Multiplex immunoSEQ PCR targeted 54 Vbeta and 13 Jbeta TCR beta segments. One entry per CDR3 protein results from TCRdb running MiXCR on the immunoSEQ multiplex PCR reads. The repertoire holds about 83,000 distinct CDR3 sequences, with about 95% as singletons. The CDR3 is 14 residues long. Losses at the gene ends were 6 bases for V and 4 bases for J; bases not matched to a gene: 6. CDR1 is DFQATT, CDR2 SNEGSKA, per germline (reference sequence). Specimen: CD8+ T cells from PBMCs. This sequence was found in a human donor with Susac syndrome. The chain employs TRBV20-1 and TRBJ2-2; TRBD2 agrees at 9 bases. The CDR3 DNA reads TGCAGTGCCCCTAGCGGGACGGGCACCGGGGAGCTGTTTTTT. Amino acid sequence: CSAPSGTGTGELFF.